These 5 T cell receptor beta chains came from one sample sequenced in a study of vaccination and CD4 T cells after COVID-19. As to treatment: approximately nine-day PBMC culture with coronavirus spike peptide pools or control peptides (ViraFEST assay). Researchers used the Oncomine TCR Beta short-read assay to sequence DNA from cultured CD4+ T cells. One entry per CDR3 protein, called by TCRdb with MiXCR from the PCR reads. The sample carries 20,000 or so distinct CDR3 sequences, roughly 50% recorded once. Their cognate antigens are unknown. The sequenced sample was CD4+ T cells from blood, cultured in vitro. The receptor set was obtained from a human donor who had recovered from COVID-19.

The chain links TRBV21-1 to TRBJ1-5. TRBV21-1 is listed as a pseudogene. The CDR3 length is 16 residues. In DNA form, the CDR3 reads TGTGCCAGCAGCAAAGAGAGAGGGTTTGGCAATCAGCCCCAGCATTTT. Protein product: CASSKERGFGNQPQHF.

The chain has TRBV20-1 and TRBJ1-1; 7 bases are a match to TRBD1. Per germline, CDR1 DFQATT and CDR2 SNEGSKA (reference sequence). The CDR3 is 12 residues long. Trimming at V came to 5 bases and at J to 6 bases, leaving 6 bases not matched to a gene. This chain's CDR3 is CSALGQAAEAFF. CDR3 nucleotides: TGCAGTGCTCTCGGACAGGCAGCTGAAGCTTTCTTT.

Only a few counts were recorded for this clonotype. The chain employs TRBV12-3 or TRBV12-4 and TRBJ1-1, with no clear D. This CDR3 has 13 amino acids. The V end was cut by 4 bases, the J end by 0 bases, with 6 bases between. Written as DNA, the CDR3 is TGTGCCAGCAGTTGGACTTTGAACACTGAAGCTTTCTTT. Its protein product is CASSWTLNTEAFF.

CDR3 bases: TGTGCCAGCAGTTCCTCCGGGACTGGCCGGGACAATGAGCAGTTCTTC. This translates into CASSSSGTGRDNEQFF. The chain combines TRBV27 with TRBJ2-1, with D possibly matching TRBD2 (6 bases). Trimming left V 4 bases short and J 5 bases short, with 18 bases between. Germline CDR1 reads MNHEY; CDR2 reads SMNVEV (reference sequence). The CDR3 runs to 16 residues.

The V call is TRBV6-1, the J call TRBJ2-2, with D hard to call. The CDR3 consists of 12 residues. V lost 9 bases to trimming and J lost 1 base, with 6 bases between them. Germline values: CDR1 MNHNS, CDR2 SASEGT. Here the CDR3 DNA reads TGTGCCAGTACGAAGAACACCGGGGAGCTGTTTTTT. Residues: CASTKNTGELFF.